The entry below gives a single T cell receptor (beta chain) sequence along with its context. The data stem from a study of blood T cell repertoires in COVID-19. Study at large: Acute and convalescent COVID-19 specimens originated in the United States, Italy and Spain. Sources were T cells, B-cell-depleted T cells, or PBMCs; the material itself was cDNA or gDNA.

The length of the CDR3 is 15 residues. Trimming left V 0 bases short and J 4 bases short, with 13 bases between. The germline CDR1 and CDR2 sequences are SGHRS and YFSETQ. Authors' methods: Nucleated cell counts were estimated from reference gene primer amplification. Using immunoSEQ multiplex PCR, the repertoire was profiled, and TCRdb retains in-frame clones only, with some absent. The DNA was the basis for D and trimming; V, J and clone size are from that table. The sample yields 110,000 or so clones, over 65% seen once. V is TRBV5-1 and J is TRBJ2-5, with a weak D call TRBD1 (6 bases). This clonotype was obtained from a woman between 40 and 50 years old with acute or convalescent COVID-19. The sequencing input was peripheral blood. DNA for the CDR3: TGCGCCAGCAGCTTGGCCAACAGGGTGGGAGAGACCCAGTACTTC. Translating gives CASSLANRVGETQYF. The variable domain in full, completed from reference TRBV5-1 and TRBJ2-5, reads KAGVTQTPRYLIKTRGQQVTLSCSPISGHRSVSWYQQTPGQGLQFLFEYFSETQRNKGNFPGRFSGRQFSNSRSEMNVSTLELGDSALYLCASSLANRVGETQYFGPGTRLLVL.